In this sample, the clone carrying this T cell receptor (beta chain) turned up a few times. This record belongs to a study of T-cell reconstitution after alpha-beta-depleted transplantation in children. Unique molecular identifiers were incorporated when the TCRbeta library was constructed. TCRdb processed the PCR reads anew with MiXCR; each CDR3 protein has one entry. This table has 150,000 to 200,000 distinct CDR3 sequences, approximately 10% appearing once. Germline-derived CDR1 and CDR2 are GTSNPN and SVGIG (reference sequence). This CDR3 region has 12 residues. The V end lost 0 bases, the J end lost 12 bases, and 12 bases lay between the germline ends.

The chain recombines TRBV30 with TRBJ2-1; D is perhaps TRBD1 (5 bases). Sequencing used PBMCs, obtained before TCRalphabeta/CD19-depleted stem cell transplant. The origin of this receptor is a boy under 10 years old with acute myeloid leukemia, due to receive a stem cell transplant. CDR3 in amino acids: CAWSVQRGTQFF. The CDR3 DNA follows: TGTGCCTGGAGTGTACAAAGGGGTACGCAGTTCTTC.